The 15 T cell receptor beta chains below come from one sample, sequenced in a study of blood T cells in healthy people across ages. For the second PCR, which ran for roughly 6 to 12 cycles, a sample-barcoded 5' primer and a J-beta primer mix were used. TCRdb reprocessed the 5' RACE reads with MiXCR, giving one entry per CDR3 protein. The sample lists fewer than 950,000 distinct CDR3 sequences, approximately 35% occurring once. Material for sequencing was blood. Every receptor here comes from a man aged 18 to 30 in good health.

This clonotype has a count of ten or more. The CDR3, as DNA: TGTGCCAGCAGTTCCCTCGGGGCAGGGGGTAGGACAGATACGCAGTATTTT. Translation: CASSSLGAGGRTDTQYF. This chain connects TRBV12-3 or TRBV12-4 to TRBJ2-3, with 7 positions matching TRBD1. Losses at the gene ends were 4 bases for V and 3 bases for J; bases not matched to a gene: 13. The CDR3 has 17 amino acids.

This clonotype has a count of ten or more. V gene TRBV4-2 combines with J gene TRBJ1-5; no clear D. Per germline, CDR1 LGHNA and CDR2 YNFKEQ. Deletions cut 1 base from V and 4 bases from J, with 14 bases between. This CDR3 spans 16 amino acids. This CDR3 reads CASSQGVGKTNQPQHF. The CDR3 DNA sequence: TGTGCCAGCAGCCAAGGTGTAGGGAAGACGAATCAGCCCCAGCATTTT.

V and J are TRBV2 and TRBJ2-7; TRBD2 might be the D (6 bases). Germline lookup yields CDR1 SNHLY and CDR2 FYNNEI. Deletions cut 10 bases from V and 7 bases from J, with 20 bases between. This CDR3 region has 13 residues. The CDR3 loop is CATREDTYNEQYF. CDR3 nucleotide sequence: TGTGCCACCAGGGAGGATACCTACAATGAGCAGTACTTC. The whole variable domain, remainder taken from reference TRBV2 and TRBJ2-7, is EPEVTQTPSHQVTQMGQEVILRCVPISNHLYFYWYRQILGQKVEFLVSFYNNEISEKSEIFDDQFSVERPDGSNFTLKIRSTKLEDSAMYFCATREDTYNEQYFGPGTRLTVT.

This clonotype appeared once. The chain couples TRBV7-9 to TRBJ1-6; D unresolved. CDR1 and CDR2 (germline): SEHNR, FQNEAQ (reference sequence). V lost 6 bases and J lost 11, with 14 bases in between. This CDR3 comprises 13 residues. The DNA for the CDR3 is TGTGCCAGCAGTTTTAGAGCCCTCACACCCCTCCACTTT. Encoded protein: CASSFRALTPLHF.

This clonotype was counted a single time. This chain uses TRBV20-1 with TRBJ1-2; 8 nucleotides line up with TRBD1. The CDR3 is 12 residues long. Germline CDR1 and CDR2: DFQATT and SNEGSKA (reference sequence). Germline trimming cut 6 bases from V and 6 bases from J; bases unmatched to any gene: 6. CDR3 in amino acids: CSAIDRGDGYTF. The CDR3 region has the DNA TGCAGTGCAATAGACAGGGGAGATGGCTACACCTTC.

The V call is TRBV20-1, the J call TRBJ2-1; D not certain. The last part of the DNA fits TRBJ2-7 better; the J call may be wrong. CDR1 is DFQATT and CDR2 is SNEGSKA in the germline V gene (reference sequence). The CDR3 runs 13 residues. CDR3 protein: CSATGLGVGEQYF. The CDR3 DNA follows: TGCAGTGCTACAGGTTTGGGTGTTGGTGAGCAGTACTTC.

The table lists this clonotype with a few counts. CDR3 DNA sequence: TGTGCCAGCAGCGCCGGGACAGGTGGATCCTACGAGCAGTACTTC. Protein: CASSAGTGGSYEQYF. The rearrangement links TRBV7-9 to TRBJ2-7; 8 nucleotides align to TRBD1. The junction had 7 bases not matched to a gene; V was cut back by 5 bases and J by 1 base. The CDR3 contains 15 residues. CDR1 and CDR2 from the germline V gene are SEHNR and FQNEAQ (reference sequence).

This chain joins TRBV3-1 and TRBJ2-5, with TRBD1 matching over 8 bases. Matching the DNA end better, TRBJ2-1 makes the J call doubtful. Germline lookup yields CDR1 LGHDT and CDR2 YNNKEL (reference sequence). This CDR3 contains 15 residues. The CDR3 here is CASSQEGDRSETQFF. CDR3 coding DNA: TGTGCCAGCAGCCAAGAAGGGGACAGGTCAGAGACCCAGTTCTTC.

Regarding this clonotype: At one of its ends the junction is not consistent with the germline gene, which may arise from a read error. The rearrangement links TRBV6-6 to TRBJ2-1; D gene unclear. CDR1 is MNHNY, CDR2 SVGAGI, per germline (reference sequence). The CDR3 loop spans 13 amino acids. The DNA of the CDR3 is TGTGCCAGCAGTCCCGTTTCGGGCAATGAGCAGTTTTTC. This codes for CASSPVSGNEQFF.

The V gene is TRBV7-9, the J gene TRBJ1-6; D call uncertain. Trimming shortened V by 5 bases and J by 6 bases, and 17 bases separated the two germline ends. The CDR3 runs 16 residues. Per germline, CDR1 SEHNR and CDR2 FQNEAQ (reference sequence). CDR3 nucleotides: TGTGCCAGCAGCGGGCCCAAGATTTTGGGTAATTCACCCCTCCACTTT. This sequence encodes CASSGPKILGNSPLHF.

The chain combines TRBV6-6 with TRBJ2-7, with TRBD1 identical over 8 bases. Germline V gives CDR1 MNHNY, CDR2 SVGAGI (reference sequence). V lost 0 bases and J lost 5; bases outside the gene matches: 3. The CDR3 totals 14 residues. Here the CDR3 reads CASSYSQGADEQYF. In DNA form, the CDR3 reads TGTGCCAGCAGTTACTCGCAGGGGGCCGACGAGCAGTACTTC.

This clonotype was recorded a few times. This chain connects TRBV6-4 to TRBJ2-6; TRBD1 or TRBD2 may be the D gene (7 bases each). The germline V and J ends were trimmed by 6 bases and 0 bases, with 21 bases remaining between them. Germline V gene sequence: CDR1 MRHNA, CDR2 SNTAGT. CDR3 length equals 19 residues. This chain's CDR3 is CASSEAGQNTISGANVLTF. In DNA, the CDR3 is TGTGCCAGCAGCGAAGCGGGACAGAATACCATCTCTGGGGCCAACGTCCTGACTTTC.

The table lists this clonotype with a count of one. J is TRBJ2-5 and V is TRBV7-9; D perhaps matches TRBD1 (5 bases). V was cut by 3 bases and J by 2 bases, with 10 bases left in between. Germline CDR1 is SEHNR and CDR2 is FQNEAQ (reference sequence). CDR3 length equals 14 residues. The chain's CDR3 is CASSFRQIQETQYF. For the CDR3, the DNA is TGTGCCAGCAGCTTCCGACAGATTCAAGAGACCCAGTACTTC.

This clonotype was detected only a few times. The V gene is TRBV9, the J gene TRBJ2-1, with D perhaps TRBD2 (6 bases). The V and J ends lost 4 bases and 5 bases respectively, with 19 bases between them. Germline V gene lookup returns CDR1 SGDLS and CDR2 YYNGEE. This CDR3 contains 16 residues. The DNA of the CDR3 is TGTGCCAGCAGCCTACCCCGGGACGGGGGTGACAATGAGCAGTTCTTC. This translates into CASSLPRDGGDNEQFF.

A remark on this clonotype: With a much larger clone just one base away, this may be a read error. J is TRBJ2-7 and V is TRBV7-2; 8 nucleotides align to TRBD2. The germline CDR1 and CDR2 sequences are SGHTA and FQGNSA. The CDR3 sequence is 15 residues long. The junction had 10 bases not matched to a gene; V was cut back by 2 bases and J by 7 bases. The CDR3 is CASSLSTSAYNEQYF. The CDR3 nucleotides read TGTGCCAGCAGCTTATCGACTAGCGCCTACAATGAGCAGTACTTC.